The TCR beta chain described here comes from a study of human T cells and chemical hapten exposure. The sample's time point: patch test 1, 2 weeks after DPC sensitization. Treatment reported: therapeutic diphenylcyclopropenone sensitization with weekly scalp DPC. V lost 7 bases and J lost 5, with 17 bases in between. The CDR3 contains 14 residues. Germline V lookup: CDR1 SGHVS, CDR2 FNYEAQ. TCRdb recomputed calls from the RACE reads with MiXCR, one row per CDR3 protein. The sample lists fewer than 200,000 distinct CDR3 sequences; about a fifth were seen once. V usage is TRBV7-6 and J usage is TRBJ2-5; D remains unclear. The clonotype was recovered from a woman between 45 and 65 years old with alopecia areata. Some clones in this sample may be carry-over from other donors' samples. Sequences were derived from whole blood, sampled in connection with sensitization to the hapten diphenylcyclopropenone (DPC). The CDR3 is CASMGELGMETQYF. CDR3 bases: TGTGCCAGCATGGGCGAGCTGGGGATGGAGACCCAGTACTTC. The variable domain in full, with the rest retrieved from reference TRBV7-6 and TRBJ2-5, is GAGVSQSPRYKVTKRGQDVALRCDPISGHVSLYWYRQALGQGPEFLTYFNYEAQQDKSGLPNDRFSAERPEGSISTLTIQRTEQRDSAMYRCASMGELGMETQYFGPGTRLLVL.